One sample yielded the 25 T cell receptor beta chains listed below, sequenced in a study of post-analysis software for immune sequencing data. Study-level results: The five TRBV segments detected at higher frequency in patients than in controls included TRBV5-6, TRBV5-1 and TRBV20-1.

Unique molecular identifiers were present in the TCR beta cDNA libraries. TCRdb reprocessed the PCR reads via MiXCR and lists one record per CDR3 protein. The sample holds roughly 800,000 distinct CDR3 sequences, approximately 50% seen once. Their antigens are not known. The sample comprised blood. These receptors were taken from a girl aged 10 to 17 with multiple sclerosis.

This chain joins TRBV5-6 and TRBJ2-1, with TRBD2 identical over 7 bases. The length of the CDR3 is 14 residues. Germline V CDR1 and CDR2: SGHDT, YYEEEE. The V gene end was trimmed by 0 bases and the J gene end by 10 bases; junction bases not matched to a gene: 7. The DNA for the CDR3 is TGTGCCAGCAGCTTGGCGGGGGGATATATAGAGCAGTTCTTC. Its protein is CASSLAGGYIEQFF.

The chain carries TRBV12-3 or TRBV12-4 and TRBJ2-5; the D is unclear. The CDR3 extends over 16 amino acids. V lost 5 bases and J lost 1, with 17 bases in between. The CDR3: CASSPPTPNRQETQYF. The DNA for the CDR3 is TGTGCCAGCAGTCCCCCAACCCCAAACCGCCAAGAGACCCAGTACTTC.

The chain is built from TRBV20-1 and TRBJ2-7; TRBD2 agrees at 10 bases. Germline V gives CDR1 DFQATT, CDR2 SNEGSKA (reference sequence). The CDR3 loop spans 14 amino acids. V dropped 0 bases and J dropped 7; count of bases not matched to a gene: 6. The chain's CDR3 is CSARDPAGGPEQYF. In DNA, the CDR3 is TGCAGTGCTAGAGACCCAGCGGGAGGGCCTGAGCAGTACTTC.

In its sample, this clonotype was seen a few times. The V call is TRBV7-2, the J call TRBJ2-7, with TRBD2 as a possible D gene (6 bases). In germline, CDR1 is SGHTA, CDR2 FQGNSA. V was clipped by 7 bases and J by 0 bases, with 19 bases between them. The CDR3 is 16 amino acids. CDR3 DNA sequence: TGTGCCAGCACTCCTCACGGGCGGGGCAACTCCTACGAGCAGTACTTC. It codes for CASTPHGRGNSYEQYF.

The table lists this clonotype with many counts. The chain joins TRBV5-6 to TRBJ2-1; the D gene is possibly TRBD1 (6 bases). The V and J ends lost 3 bases and 9 bases respectively, with 13 bases between them. CDR3 length: 13 amino acids. Germline V CDR1 and CDR2: SGHDT, YYEEEE. CDR3 loop: CASSYNRVGEQFF. The CDR3, as DNA: TGTGCCAGCAGCTACAACAGGGTTGGTGAGCAGTTCTTC.

V usage is TRBV27 and J usage is TRBJ2-7; perhaps TRBD1 as D (5 bases). Germline assignment: CDR1 MNHEY and CDR2 SMNVEV (reference sequence). The CDR3 sequence is 14 residues long. V gave up 1 base and J gave up 3 bases, with 10 bases separating them. The CDR3 loop is CASSLYRQNYEQYF. CDR3 sequence (DNA): TGTGCCAGCAGTTTATATCGACAGAACTACGAGCAGTACTTC.

The V gene is TRBV12-3 or TRBV12-4, the J gene TRBJ1-2, with a weak D call TRBD1 (5 bases). Trimming took 1 base from V and 4 from J, leaving 10 bases between them. This CDR3 comprises 14 residues. The CDR3 region has the DNA TGTGCCAGCAGTTTAGGGACACGGAGCTATGGCTACACCTTC. Translating it yields CASSLGTRSYGYTF.

The table lists this clonotype with a few counts. The chain's CDR3 is CASSQFVRRPNTEAFF. The CDR3, as DNA: TGTGCCAGCAGCCAATTCGTAAGGAGACCGAACACTGAAGCTTTCTTT. The gene calls are TRBV3-1 and TRBJ1-1; D uncertain. V shed 2 bases and J shed 1 base, with 14 bases lying between them. CDR3 length: 16 amino acids. Germline V lookup: CDR1 LGHDT, CDR2 YNNKEL (reference sequence). The whole variable domain, remainder taken from reference TRBV3-1 and TRBJ1-1, is DTAVSQTPKYLVTQMGNDKSIKCEQNLGHDTMYWYKQDSKKFLKIMFSYNNKELIINETVPNRFSPKSPDKAHLNLHINSLELGDSAVYFCASSQFVRRPNTEAFFGQGTRLTVV.

The CDR3 reads CASSLFSSGKNTGELFF. CDR3 coding DNA: TGCGCCAGCAGCTTGTTTTCTAGCGGGAAGAACACCGGGGAGCTGTTTTTT. The chain recombines TRBV5-1 with TRBJ2-2; the match to TRBD2 covers 9 bases. CDR3 size: 17 residues. With 1 base clipped from V and 1 base from J, the junction kept 5 bases outside the gene matches. CDR1 and CDR2 (germline): SGHRS, YFSETQ.

This chain connects TRBV20-1 to TRBJ2-1, with 12 bases aligning to TRBD2. TRBJ2-7 explains the end of the DNA better; the J call may be wrong. From germline, CDR1 is DFQATT and CDR2 SNEGSKA (reference sequence). The CDR3 runs 19 residues. The CDR3 DNA sequence: TGCAGTGCTAGCGCGAGGACTAGCGGGATCAGGAGCTCCTACAATGAGCAGTACTTC. It yields the protein CSASARTSGIRSSYNEQYF.

CDR3 residues: CASSPTSRYEQYF. DNA for the CDR3: TGTGCCAGCAGTCCCACTAGTAGGTACGAGCAGTACTTC. The V and J genes are TRBV5-6 and TRBJ2-5; possibly TRBD2 for D (5 bases). The J call may be faulty, since TRBJ2-7 better matches the DNA end. Per the germline V gene, CDR1 is SGHDT and CDR2 is YYEEEE. This CDR3 has 13 amino acids.

DNA of the CDR3: TGTGCCAGCAGTTCCGGACAGGCCTATAATTCACCCCTCCACTTT. Translation: CASSSGQAYNSPLHF. This chain uses TRBV6-6 with TRBJ1-6; 7 nucleotides align to TRBD1. The V gene's germline CDR1 is MNHNY and CDR2 SVGAGI (reference sequence). The CDR3 loop spans 15 amino acids. The V gene end was trimmed by 4 bases and the J gene end by 2 bases; junction bases not matched to a gene: 2.

The chain combines TRBV5-1 with TRBJ1-5; TRBD1 matches 8 bases. The germline V gene encodes CDR1 SGHRS and CDR2 YFSETQ. There are 13 residues in the CDR3. The V gene end was trimmed by 4 bases and the J gene end by 8 bases; junction bases not matched to a gene: 5. CDR3 protein: CASSRTGLEPQHF. The CDR3 nucleotides read TGCGCCAGCAGCCGGACAGGGTTGGAGCCCCAGCATTTT.

The chain uses TRBV5-1 and TRBJ2-7; D gene ambiguous. Trimming removed 4 bases at V and 3 bases at J, with 14 bases between. Germline assignment: CDR1 SGHRS and CDR2 YFSETQ. This CDR3 is 14 amino acids long. The CDR3 loop is CASSAPGLGYEQYF. For the CDR3, the DNA is TGCGCCAGCAGCGCCCCGGGTCTGGGCTACGAGCAGTACTTC.

V usage is TRBV5-1 and J usage is TRBJ2-1; D is tentatively TRBD1 or TRBD2 (5 bases each). Germline V gives CDR1 SGHRS, CDR2 YFSETQ. The V end was cut by 4 bases, the J end by 3 bases, with 14 bases between. This CDR3 spans 15 amino acids. CDR3 DNA sequence: TGCGCCAGCAGCCCTGGGGGTTCCCTCTACAATGAGCAGTTCTTC. This gives the protein CASSPGGSLYNEQFF.

The rearrangement uses TRBV20-1 and TRBJ2-7; D unclear. CDR3 length: 13 amino acids. Trimming pared 6 bases from V and 4 bases from J, leaving 16 bases between. Germline CDR1 and CDR2: DFQATT and SNEGSKA (reference sequence). CDR3 bases: TGCAGTGCGAGACACCATTTGAGTTACGAGCAGTACTTC. This sequence encodes CSARHHLSYEQYF.

The sample holds a few counts of this clonotype. The gene calls are TRBV10-3 and TRBJ1-2; 8 nucleotides align to TRBD1. Germline V gene lookup returns CDR1 ENHRY and CDR2 SYGVKD. The V segment lost 8 bases and the J segment 4 bases; nucleotides outside the gene matches: 9. The CDR3 totals 14 residues. The CDR3 region is CAIRSGTGGYGYTF. As DNA, the CDR3 is TGTGCCATCCGTTCGGGAACAGGGGGCTATGGCTACACCTTC.

This chain links TRBV20-1 with TRBJ1-1; D unclear. The CDR3 has 13 amino acids. V gave up 0 bases and J gave up 4 bases, with 9 bases separating them. The germline CDR1 and CDR2 sequences are DFQATT and SNEGSKA (reference sequence). In DNA, the CDR3 is TGCAGTGCTAGAGATGTAGGGCCCACTGAAGCTTTCTTT. Translating it yields CSARDVGPTEAFF.

This chain uses TRBV12-3 or TRBV12-4 with TRBJ1-5; possible D gene TRBD1, 6 bases. V was cut by 4 bases and J by 6 bases, with 19 bases left in between. This CDR3 is 16 amino acids long. The CDR3 sequence is CASSSIQGTGSQPQHF. In nucleotides, the CDR3 is TGTGCCAGCAGTTCTATACAGGGCACAGGGAGTCAGCCCCAGCATTTT.

The chain recombines TRBV2 with TRBJ2-5, with D perhaps TRBD1 (6 bases). Trimming removed 6 bases at V and 1 base at J, with 12 bases between. The CDR3 sequence is 14 residues long. Germline V gives CDR1 SNHLY, CDR2 FYNNEI. CDR3 protein: CASRHRDTQETQYF. As DNA, the CDR3 is TGTGCCAGCAGACACCGGGACACCCAAGAGACCCAGTACTTC.

V usage is TRBV6-1 and J usage is TRBJ1-2; no clear D gene. The CDR3 has 13 amino acids. Germline V gene data show CDR1 as MNHNS and CDR2 as SASEGT. V shed 8 bases and J shed 3 bases, with 13 bases lying between them. Written as DNA, the CDR3 is TGTGCCAGCGCGAGCGGGCAACACTATGGCTACACCTTC. It specifies CASASGQHYGYTF.

This clonotype was detected once. J is TRBJ1-5 and V is TRBV28, with D possibly being TRBD1 (6 bases). From germline, CDR1 is MDHEN and CDR2 SYDVKM. This CDR3 has 15 residues. Between the trimmed V and J ends, which lost 6 bases and 0 bases, there was a span of 12 bases. The CDR3 sequence: CASSQGTYSNQPQHF. As DNA, the CDR3 is TGTGCCAGCAGCCAGGGGACTTATAGCAATCAGCCCCAGCATTTT.

This chain joins TRBV3-1 and TRBJ2-5; 7 bases line up with TRBD2. The V gene end was trimmed by 0 bases and the J gene end by 1 base; junction bases not matched to a gene: 14. The CDR3 has 19 residues. Germline loops: CDR1 LGHDT, CDR2 YNNKEL (reference sequence). Here the CDR3 reads CASSQDGVGSLALQETQYF. The CDR3 nucleotides are TGTGCCAGCAGCCAAGATGGGGTCGGCTCACTAGCGCTCCAAGAGACCCAGTACTTC.

V and J are TRBV4-1 and TRBJ1-2; D ambiguous. The CDR3 spans 16 residues. Germline CDR1 reads MGHRA; CDR2 reads YSYEKL. The ends were cut back, 4 bases at V and 4 bases at J, with 19 bases in the middle. The CDR3 coding sequence is TGCGCCAGCAGCCCTATTCCTCAGTCCTGGACCTATGGCTACACCTTC. This gives the protein CASSPIPQSWTYGYTF.

The chain has TRBV6-2 or TRBV6-3 and TRBJ2-4, with D possibly TRBD2 on 6 matching bases. The germline V and J ends were trimmed by 2 bases and 6 bases, with 11 bases remaining between them. This CDR3 is 14 amino acids long. Germline V gives CDR1 MNHEY, CDR2 SVGEGT. CDR3 DNA sequence: TGTGCCAGCAGTTACCGGCAGGGAGGAAACATTCAGTACTTC. Its protein product is CASSYRQGGNIQYF.